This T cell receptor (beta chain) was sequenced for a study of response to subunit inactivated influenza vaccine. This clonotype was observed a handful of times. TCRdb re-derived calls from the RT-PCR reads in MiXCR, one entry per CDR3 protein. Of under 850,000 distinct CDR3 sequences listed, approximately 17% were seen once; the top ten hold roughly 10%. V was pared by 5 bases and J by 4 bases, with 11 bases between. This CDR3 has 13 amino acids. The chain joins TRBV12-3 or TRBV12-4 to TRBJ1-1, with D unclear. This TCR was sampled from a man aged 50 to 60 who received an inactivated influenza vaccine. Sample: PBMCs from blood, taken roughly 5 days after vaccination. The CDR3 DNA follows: TGTGCCAGCAGTCCCCGGTGGGCCACTGAAGCTTTCTTT. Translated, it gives CASSPRWATEAFF.